Sequencing of this TCR beta chain was carried out in a study of blood T cell repertoires in COVID-19. Before they entered the study, exposed participants had met a COVID-19 case within 2 weeks. Sequencing used immunoSEQ multiplex PCR; TCRdb keeps in-frame clones, though not all of them. The sample lists a few hundred thousand clones; 91% were seen once. This clonotype originated in a woman in her thirties or forties who had been exposed to COVID-19. The sequencing sample was made of PBMCs or T cells enriched from blood (not recorded which).

The CDR3 loop is CASGQGLNGYTF. The CDR3, as DNA: TGTGCCAGTGGACAGGGTTTGAATGGCTACACCTTC. The chain has TRBV19 and TRBJ1-2, with 8 bases lining up with TRBD1. Germline CDR1 is LNHDA and CDR2 is SQIVND (reference sequence). The CDR3 sequence is 12 residues long. The trim removed 8 bases at V and 6 bases at J, leaving 5 bases unmatched.